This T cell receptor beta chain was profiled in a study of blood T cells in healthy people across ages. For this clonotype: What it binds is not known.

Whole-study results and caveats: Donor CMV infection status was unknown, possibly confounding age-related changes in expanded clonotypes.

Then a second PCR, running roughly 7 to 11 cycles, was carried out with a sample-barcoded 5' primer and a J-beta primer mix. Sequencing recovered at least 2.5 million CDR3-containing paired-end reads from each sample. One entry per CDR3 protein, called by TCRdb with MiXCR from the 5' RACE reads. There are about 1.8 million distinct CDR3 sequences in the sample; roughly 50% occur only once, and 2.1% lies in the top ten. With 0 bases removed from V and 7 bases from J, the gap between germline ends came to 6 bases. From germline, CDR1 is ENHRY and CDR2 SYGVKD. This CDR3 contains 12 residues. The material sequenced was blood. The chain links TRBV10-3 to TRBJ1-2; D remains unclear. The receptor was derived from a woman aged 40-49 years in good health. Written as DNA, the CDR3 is TGTGCCATCAGTGAGTCCCCGCGTGGCTACACCTTC. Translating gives CAISESPRGYTF.